Below, 10 T cell receptor beta chains from the same sample are listed, as sequenced in a study of cytomegalovirus exposure and HLA in healthy donors. Amplification used 60 Vbeta primers and 13 Jbeta primers. Data came from immunoSEQ multiplex PCR; TCRdb stores just in-frame clones and leaves some out. The sample lists fewer than 200,000 clones; around 80% were seen once. Material: PBMCs. These receptors came from a woman in her 50s in good health and CMV-seropositive.

The rearrangement uses TRBV6-6 and TRBJ2-2, with TRBD2 matching over 11 bases. The CDR3 is 16 amino acids. Germline loops: CDR1 MNHNY, CDR2 SVGAGI (reference sequence). V trimming: 0 bases; J trimming: 4 bases; junction bases outside the gene matches: 1. The CDR3 reads CASSYSTSGITGELFF. The CDR3 bases are TGTGCCAGCAGTTACTCGACTAGCGGGATCACCGGGGAGCTGTTTTTT.

The rearrangement uses TRBV7-2 and TRBJ1-2; D uncertain. Germline CDR1 and CDR2: SGHTA and FQGNSA. There are 15 residues in the CDR3. V lost 1 base and J lost 6, with 15 bases in between. The CDR3 region has the DNA TGTGCCAGCAGCTTAGGACCGCCGACCCGGGATGGCTACACCTTC. Encoded protein: CASSLGPPTRDGYTF.

The V call is TRBV6-5, the J call TRBJ2-1, with D maybe TRBD2 (6 bases). The CDR3 is 14 amino acids. Trimming stripped 4 bases from V and 7 bases from J, with 14 bases between. Germline CDR1 reads MNHEY; CDR2 reads SVGAGI. The CDR3 DNA reads as TGTGCCAGCAGTTGGGGACTCGCGGGGAATGAGCAGTTCTTC. Translating gives CASSWGLAGNEQFF.

The CDR3 sequence: CSVLVTGNYGYTF. The CDR3 nucleotides read TGCAGCGTCCTCGTCACAGGGAACTATGGCTACACCTTC. The V and J genes are TRBV29-1 and TRBJ1-2; D possibly corresponds to TRBD1 (6 bases). This CDR3 is 13 amino acids long. Germline V gene lookup returns CDR1 SQVTM and CDR2 ANQGSEA. V lost 6 bases and J lost 2, with 13 bases in between. Based on the CDR3 plus reference TRBV29-1 and TRBJ1-2, the full variable domain is SAVISQKPSRDICQRGTSLTIQCQVDSQVTMMFWYRQQPGQSLTLIATANQGSEATYESGFVIDKFPISRPNLTFSTLTVSNMSPEDSSIYLCSVLVTGNYGYTFGSGTRLTVV.

The chain uses TRBV7-8 and TRBJ2-7; 8 bases align to TRBD1. Trimming removed 3 bases from V and 5 bases from J; junction bases left unmatched: 15. The V gene's germline CDR1 is SGHVS and CDR2 FQNEAQ. The CDR3 consists of 17 residues. CDR3 loop: CASSLDRARVQEHEQYF. CDR3 DNA: TGTGCCAGCAGCTTGGACAGGGCAAGGGTTCAGGAGCACGAGCAGTACTTC.

V usage is TRBV4-1 and J usage is TRBJ2-5, with TRBD2 identical over 7 bases. Germline lookup yields CDR1 MGHRA and CDR2 YSYEKL. The ends lost 1 base at V and 3 bases at J; junction bases unmatched: 11. The CDR3 contains 17 residues. The CDR3: CASSQGRGGGGKETQYF. In DNA form, the CDR3 reads TGCGCCAGCAGCCAAGGCCGGGGCGGGGGAGGGAAAGAGACCCAGTACTTC.

The genes are TRBV19 and TRBJ1-1, with D possibly being TRBD1 (5 bases). This CDR3 has 16 amino acids. The germline V gene encodes CDR1 LNHDA and CDR2 SQIVND (reference sequence). V was pared by 9 bases and J by 0 bases, with 20 bases between. CDR3 in amino acids: CASQNIGARVNTEAFF. The DNA for the CDR3 is TGTGCCAGCCAGAATATAGGGGCCAGAGTGAACACTGAAGCTTTCTTT.

The genes are TRBV6-6 and TRBJ2-5; possibly TRBD1 for D (6 bases). The CDR3 extends over 14 amino acids. CDR1 is MNHNY and CDR2 is SVGAGI in the germline V gene (reference sequence). V dropped 7 bases and J dropped 4 bases, with 16 bases sitting between them. The CDR3 is CASNQGPMGETQYF. Written as DNA, the CDR3 is TGTGCCAGCAATCAGGGGCCGATGGGAGAGACCCAGTACTTC.

The V call is TRBV19, the J call TRBJ2-7; 9 nucleotides line up with TRBD1. The CDR3 runs to 14 residues. In germline, CDR1 is LNHDA, CDR2 SQIVND (reference sequence). V was clipped by 3 bases and J by 3 bases; unmatched bases: 3. The DNA of the CDR3 is TGTGCCAGTAGTATGGGGACAGGGAGCTACGAGCAGTACTTC. It translates to CASSMGTGSYEQYF.

The chain employs TRBV29-1 and TRBJ2-5; 11 bases fit TRBD2. Germline-derived CDR1 and CDR2 are SQVTM and ANQGSEA. V dropped 2 bases and J dropped 2; count of bases not matched to a gene: 7. This CDR3 is 16 amino acids long. The CDR3 DNA is TGCAGCGTTGAAAGGCTAGCGGGAGGCGATCAAGAGACCCAGTACTTC. Translation: CSVERLAGGDQETQYF.